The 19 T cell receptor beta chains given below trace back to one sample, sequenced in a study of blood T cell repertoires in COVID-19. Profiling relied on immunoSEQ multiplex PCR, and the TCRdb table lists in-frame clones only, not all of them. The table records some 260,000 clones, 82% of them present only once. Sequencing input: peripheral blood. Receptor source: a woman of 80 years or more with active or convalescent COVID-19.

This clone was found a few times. The CDR3 sequence: CSVGGQGDEQFF. For the CDR3, the DNA is TGCAGCGTTGGGGGACAGGGAGATGAGCAGTTCTTC. V is TRBV29-1 and J is TRBJ2-1, with TRBD1 matching over 9 bases. Germline V CDR1 and CDR2: SQVTM, ANQGSEA. J gave up 8 bases and V 4 bases, and 3 bases lay outside the gene matches. There are 12 residues in the CDR3.

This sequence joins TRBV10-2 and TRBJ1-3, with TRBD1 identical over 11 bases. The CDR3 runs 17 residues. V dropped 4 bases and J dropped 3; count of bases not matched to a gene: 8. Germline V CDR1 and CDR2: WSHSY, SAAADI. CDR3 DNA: TGCGCCAGCAGTGGGTTGGACAGGGGGCTTTATGGAAACACCATATATTTT. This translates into CASSGLDRGLYGNTIYF.

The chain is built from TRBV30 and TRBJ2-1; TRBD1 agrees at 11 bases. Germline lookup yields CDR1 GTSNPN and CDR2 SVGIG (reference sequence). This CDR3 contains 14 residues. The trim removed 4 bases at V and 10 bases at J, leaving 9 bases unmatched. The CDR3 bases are TGTGCCTGGAACCCGGACAGGGGGCAACGAGAGCAGTTCTTC. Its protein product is CAWNPDRGQREQFF.

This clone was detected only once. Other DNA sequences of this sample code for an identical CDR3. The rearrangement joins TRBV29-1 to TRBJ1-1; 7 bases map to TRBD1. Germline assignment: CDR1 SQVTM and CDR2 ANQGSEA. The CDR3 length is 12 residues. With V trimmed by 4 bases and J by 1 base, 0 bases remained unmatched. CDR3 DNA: TGCAGCGTTGGACAGGGGAACACTGAAGCTTTCTTT. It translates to CSVGQGNTEAFF.

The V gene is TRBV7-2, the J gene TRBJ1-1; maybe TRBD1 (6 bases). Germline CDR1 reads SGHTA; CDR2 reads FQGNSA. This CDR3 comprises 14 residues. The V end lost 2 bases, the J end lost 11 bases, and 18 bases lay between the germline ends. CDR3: CASSLMGTTREAFF. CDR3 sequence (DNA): TGTGCCAGCAGCTTAATGGGGACAACAAGAGAGGCTTTCTTT. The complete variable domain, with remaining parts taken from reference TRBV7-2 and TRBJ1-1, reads GAGVSQSPSNKVTEKGKDVELRCDPISGHTALYWYRQSLGQGLEFLIYFQGNSAPDKSGLPSDRFSAERTGGSVSTLTIQRTQQEDSAVYLCASSLMGTTREAFFGQGTRLTVV.

The CDR3, as DNA: TGCAAAACCCGGGACAAGTATGGCTACACCTTC. Translating it yields CKTRDKYGYTF. The gene calls are TRBV20-1 and TRBJ1-2; D may be TRBD1 (6 bases). From germline, CDR1 is DFQATT and CDR2 SNEGSKA (reference sequence). The CDR3 is 11 residues long.

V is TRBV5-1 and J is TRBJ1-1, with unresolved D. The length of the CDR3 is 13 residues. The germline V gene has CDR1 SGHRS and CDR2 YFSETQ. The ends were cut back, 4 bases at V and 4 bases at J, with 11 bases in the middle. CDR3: CASSGQVGTEAFF. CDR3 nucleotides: TGCGCCAGCAGCGGCCAGGTGGGCACTGAAGCTTTCTTT.

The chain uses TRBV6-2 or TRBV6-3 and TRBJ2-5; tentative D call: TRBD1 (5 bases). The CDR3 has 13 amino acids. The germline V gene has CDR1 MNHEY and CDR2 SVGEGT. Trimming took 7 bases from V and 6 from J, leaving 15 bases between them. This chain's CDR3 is CASTPDMLKTQYF. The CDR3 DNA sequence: TGTGCCAGCACCCCGGACATGCTTAAGACCCAGTACTTC.

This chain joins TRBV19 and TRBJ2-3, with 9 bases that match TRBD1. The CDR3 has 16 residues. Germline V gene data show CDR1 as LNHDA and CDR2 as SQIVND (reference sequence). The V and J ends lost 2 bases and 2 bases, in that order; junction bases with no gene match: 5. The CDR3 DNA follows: TGTGCCAGTAGTATACTGGGACAGGGATTCACAGATACGCAGTATTTT. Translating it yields CASSILGQGFTDTQYF. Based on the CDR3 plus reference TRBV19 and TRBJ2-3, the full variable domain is DGGITQSPKYLFRKEGQNVTLSCEQNLNHDAMYWYRQDPGQGLRLIYYSQIVNDFQKGDIAEGYSVSREKKESFPLTVTSAQKNPTAFYLCASSILGQGFTDTQYFGPGTRLTVL.

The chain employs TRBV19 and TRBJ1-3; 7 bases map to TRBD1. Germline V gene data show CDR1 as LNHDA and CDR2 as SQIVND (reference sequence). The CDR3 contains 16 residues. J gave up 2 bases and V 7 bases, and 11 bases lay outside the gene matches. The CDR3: CASTRQGGVTGNTIYF. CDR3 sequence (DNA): TGTGCCAGTACGAGACAGGGTGGCGTTACTGGAAACACCATATATTTT.

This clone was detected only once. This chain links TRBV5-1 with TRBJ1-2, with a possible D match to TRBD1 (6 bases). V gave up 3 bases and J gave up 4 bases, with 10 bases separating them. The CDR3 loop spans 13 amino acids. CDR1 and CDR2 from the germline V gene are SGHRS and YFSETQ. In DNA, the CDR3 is TGCGCCAGCAGCTGGACAGATTCCTATGGCTACACCTTC. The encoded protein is CASSWTDSYGYTF.

CDR3 sequence: CASSKGLAGGPVRTQYF. In DNA, the CDR3 is TGTGCCAGCAGCAAGGGGCTAGCGGGGGGGCCTGTTAGGACCCAGTACTTC. The chain links TRBV21-1 to TRBJ2-5; the table assigns TRBD2, which was not confirmed against the DNA. TRBV21-1 is a pseudogene. This CDR3 comprises 17 residues.

The CDR3 reads CAWSPHTGGLTGNTIYF. The CDR3 DNA reads TGTGCCTGGAGTCCTCACACAGGGGGCTTGACTGGAAACACCATATATTTT. The gene calls are TRBV30 and TRBJ1-3; TRBD1 matches 9 bases. Germline V gene sequence: CDR1 GTSNPN, CDR2 SVGIG (reference sequence). J was trimmed by 2 bases and V by 2 bases; bases with no gene match: 10. The CDR3 covers 17 residues.

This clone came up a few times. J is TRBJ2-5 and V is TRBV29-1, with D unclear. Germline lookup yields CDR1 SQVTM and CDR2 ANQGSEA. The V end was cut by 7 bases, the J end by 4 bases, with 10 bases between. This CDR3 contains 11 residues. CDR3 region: CSGSGPETQYF. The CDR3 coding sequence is TGCAGCGGTAGTGGGCCAGAGACCCAGTACTTC.

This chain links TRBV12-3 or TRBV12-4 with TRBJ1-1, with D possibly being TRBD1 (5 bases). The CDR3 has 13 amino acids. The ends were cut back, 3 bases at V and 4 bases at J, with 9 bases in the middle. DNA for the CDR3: TGTGCCAGCAGTTTTGCAGGGCCCACTGAAGCTTTCTTT. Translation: CASSFAGPTEAFF.

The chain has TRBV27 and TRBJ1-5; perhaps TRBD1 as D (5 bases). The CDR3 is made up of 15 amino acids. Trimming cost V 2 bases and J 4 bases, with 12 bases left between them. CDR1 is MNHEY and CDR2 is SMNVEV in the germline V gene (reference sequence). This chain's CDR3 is CASSLNGGNNQPQHF. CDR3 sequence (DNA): TGTGCCAGCAGTTTAAACGGGGGTAATAATCAGCCCCAGCATTTT.

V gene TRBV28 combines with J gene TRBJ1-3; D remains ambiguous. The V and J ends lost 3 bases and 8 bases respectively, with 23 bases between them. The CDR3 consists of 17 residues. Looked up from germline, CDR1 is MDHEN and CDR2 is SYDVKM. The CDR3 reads CASSFISVAPSSDTIYF. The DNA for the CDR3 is TGTGCCAGCAGTTTCATTTCTGTCGCGCCCTCTTCGGACACCATATATTTT.

The CDR3 nucleotides are TGTGCCAGCAGCGGCGGGACTAGCGGTCCCTACGAGCAGTACTTC. Its protein is CASSGGTSGPYEQYF. This chain joins TRBV7-2 and TRBJ2-7, with TRBD2 matching over 11 bases. With 5 bases clipped from V and 2 bases from J, the junction kept 5 bases outside the gene matches. Germline CDR1 reads SGHTA; CDR2 reads FQGNSA. The CDR3 covers 15 residues.

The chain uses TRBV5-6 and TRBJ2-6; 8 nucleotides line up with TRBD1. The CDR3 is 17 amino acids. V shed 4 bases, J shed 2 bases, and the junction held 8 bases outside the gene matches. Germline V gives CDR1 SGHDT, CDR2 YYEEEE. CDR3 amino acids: CASSPIAGGTGANVLTF. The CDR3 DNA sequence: TGTGCCAGCAGCCCGATTGCAGGGGGCACTGGGGCCAACGTCCTGACTTTC. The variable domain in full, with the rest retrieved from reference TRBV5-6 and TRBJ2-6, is DAGVTQSPTHLIKTRGQQVTLRCSPKSGHDTVSWYQQALGQGPQFIFQYYEEEERQRGNFPDRFSGHQFPNYSSELNVNALLLGDSALYLCASSPIAGGTGANVLTFGAGSRLTVL.